This passage covers 4 T cell receptor beta chains from one sample sequenced in a study of shared clonotypes between healthy human individuals. TCRdb's copy holds only in-frame clones and misses some; the assay was immunoSEQ multiplex PCR. Of about 660,000 clones listed, 74% are singletons. Sequencing was performed on memory CD4+ T cells sorted from blood. The subset here: CD45RA-negative fraction. These receptors were taken from a woman under 40 in good health.

The V and J genes are TRBV7-7 and TRBJ2-7, with D unresolved. Germline CDR1 and CDR2: SSHAT and FNYEAQ (reference sequence). The CDR3 runs to 15 residues. Trimming pared 1 base from V and 0 bases from J, leaving 10 bases between. As DNA, the CDR3 is TGTGCCAGCAGCTTAGGGACGGCCACCTCCTACGAGCAGTACTTC. Its protein is CASSLGTATSYEQYF.

The gene calls are TRBV4-1 and TRBJ2-7; TRBD2 aligns across 11 bases. With V trimmed by 0 bases and J by 3 bases, 4 bases remained unmatched. This CDR3 has 16 amino acids. The V gene's germline CDR1 is MGHRA and CDR2 YSYEKL. This CDR3 reads CASSQDKLAGVYEQYF. Here the CDR3 DNA reads TGCGCCAGCAGCCAAGATAAACTAGCGGGAGTCTACGAGCAGTACTTC.

The chain couples TRBV28 to TRBJ2-7; TRBD1 might be the D (5 bases). The V and J ends lost 4 bases and 5 bases respectively, with 6 bases between them. Germline V CDR1 and CDR2: MDHEN, SYDVKM. This CDR3 spans 11 amino acids. CDR3 coding DNA: TGTGCCAGCAGTTCAGGGCACGAGCAGTACTTC. Translation gives CASSSGHEQYF.

This clone was seen more than once but under ten times. The CDR3 is CASSLRETSYNEQFF. The CDR3 DNA follows: TGCGCCAGCAGCTTGCGCGAGACTTCCTACAATGAGCAGTTCTTC. The chain recombines TRBV5-1 with TRBJ2-1; no firm D call. V was pared by 1 base and J by 1 base, with 9 bases between. Germline CDR1 and CDR2: SGHRS and YFSETQ. The CDR3 runs 15 residues.